A single sample gave rise to the 23 T cell receptor delta chains below, sequenced in a study of gammadelta T cells in human blood. TCRdb re-called the RT-PCR reads with CATT. The table has under 300 delta-chain clones, roughly two fifths seen once; the top ten hold over 60%. The sequencing sample was made of non-Vgamma9Vdelta2 gamma-delta T cells from adult blood. These receptors were obtained from a human donor.

As for this clone: A read error is the likely source, as a far larger clone sits one nucleotide away. The chain links TRDV3 to TRDJ1, with D maybe TRDD2 (5 bases). The CDR3 has 12 residues. Trimming cost V 4 bases and J 11 bases, with 20 bases left between them. Per the germline V gene, CDR1 is TVYSNPD and CDR2 is GDNSRS (reference sequence). The CDR3 coding sequence is TGTGCCTGCCTACGCGGCGTGGAGAATCTCATCTTT. This encodes CACLRGVENLIF.

Comments on this clone: A far larger clone is one base from this, pointing to a likely read error. The chain recombines TRDV2 with TRDJ1; 10 positions agree with TRDD3. Germline V lookup: CDR1 GEAIGNYY, CDR2 EKD. The CDR3 has 17 residues. The CDR3 sequence is CARDTVTGGSYTDKLIF. In nucleotides, the CDR3 is TGTGCCCGTGACACCGTTACTGGGGGATCCTACACCGATAAACTCATCTTT.

A note on this clone: This likely stems from a read error, as it lies one base from a far larger clone. The chain carries TRDV2 and TRDJ1; a possible D gene is TRDD3 (6 bases). The CDR3 spans 14 residues. CDR1 is GEAIGNYY and CDR2 is EKD in the germline V gene. For the CDR3, the DNA is TGTGCCTGTGACACCGGGGGAGAGACCGGTAAACTCATCTTT. Its translation: CACDTGGETGKLIF.

Turning to this clone: A read error likely explains why the TCRdb protein, taken from a much larger clone, differs from this DNA's translation at residue 11; the protein shown is translated from the DNA. The V gene is TRDV1, the J gene TRDJ1; possibly TRDD3 for D (6 bases). CDR3 size: 21 residues. Germline-derived CDR1 and CDR2 are TSWWSYY and QGS. The ends were cut back, 0 bases at V and 0 bases at J, with 26 bases in the middle. In DNA, the CDR3 is TGTGCTCTTGGGGAACTGGGCCTAACACTGTGGGATAGGATGTACACCGATAAACTCATCTTT. It is translated as CALGELGLTLWDRMYTDKLIF.

Turning to this clone: The amino acid sequence in TCRdb belongs to a much larger clone and departs from this DNA's translation at residue 19, likely a sequencing read error; the sequence shown is translated from the DNA. The chain links TRDV1 to TRDJ1; TRDD3 agrees at 11 bases. Germline V CDR1 and CDR2: TSWWSYY, QGS. CDR3 length equals 21 residues. The CDR3 protein is CALGELGLTLGDRMYTDKHIF. The DNA for the CDR3 is TGTGCTCTTGGGGAACTGGGCCTAACACTGGGGGATAGGATGTACACCGATAAACACATCTTT.

This clone showed up just a few times. TCRdb's listed protein matches a much larger clone and diverges from this DNA's translation at residue 19, likely through a read error; the protein shown comes from the DNA. This chain joins TRDV1 and TRDJ1; TRDD3 matches at 11 bases. Germline V gene lookup returns CDR1 TSWWSYY and CDR2 QGS. The CDR3 has 21 residues. The CDR3 here is CALGELGLTLGDRMYTDKRIF. The CDR3 coding sequence is TGTGCTCTTGGGGAACTGGGCCTAACACTGGGGGATAGGATGTACACCGATAAACGCATCTTT.

Notes on this clone: A far larger clone is off by one base, so a read error is likely. This chain connects TRDV2 to TRDJ3, with 8 bases that match TRDD3. Germline trimming cut 1 base from V and 0 bases from J; bases unmatched to any gene: 16. CDR1 and CDR2 (germline): GEAIGNYY, EKD. There are 22 residues in the CDR3. The CDR3 protein is CACDTTAGLGARGSWDTRQMFF. CDR3 DNA sequence: TGTGCCTGTGACACGACGGCTGGACTGGGGGCTAGGGGCTCCTGGGACACCCGACAGATGTTTTTC.

This clone is hyperexpanded. Other DNA variants within this sample encode the same CDR3. V usage is TRDV3 and J usage is TRDJ1; 9 bases match TRDD3. This CDR3 has 19 residues. V dropped 3 bases and J dropped 2; count of bases not matched to a gene: 22. Germline assignment: CDR1 TVYSNPD and CDR2 GDNSRS (reference sequence). The DNA for the CDR3 is TGTGCCTTCATGGCTGTGTGGGGAGGGGATACGGTTATAACCGATAAACTCATCTTT. This gives the protein CAFMAVWGGDTVITDKLIF.

In regard to this clone: With only one base between it and a far larger clone, this is likely a read error. The chain has TRDV1 and TRDJ1, with 13 bases lining up with TRDD3. Germline CDR1 is TSWWSYY and CDR2 is QGS. J lost 1 base, V lost 4 bases, and 15 bases had no gene match. The CDR3 loop spans 20 amino acids. As DNA, the CDR3 is TGTGCTCTTGGGGGCAACTCGTACTGGGGGATACGCGAGGTCACCGATAAACTCATCTTT. Translation gives CALGGNSYWGIREVTDKLIF.

For this clone: A read error is the likely source, as a far larger clone sits one nucleotide away. The chain links TRDV1 to TRDJ1, with D possibly matching TRDD3 (5 bases). This CDR3 contains 24 residues. V lost 1 base to trimming and J lost 0 bases, with 36 bases between them. Per germline, CDR1 TSWWSYY and CDR2 QGS. CDR3 protein: CALGEPSAGTRGGAFLEYTDKLIF. The CDR3 DNA follows: TGTGCTCTTGGGGAACCCTCCGCTGGAACCAGGGGTGGGGCGTTTTTAGAGTACACCGATAAACTCATCTTT.

This clone was seen a handful of times. It is likely a read error: a sequence one base away is far more abundant. The rearrangement links TRDV3 to TRDJ1; TRDD3 matches at 8 bases. Germline assignment: CDR1 TVYSNPD and CDR2 GDNSRS (reference sequence). V shed 3 bases, J shed 7 bases, and the junction held 13 bases outside the gene matches. The CDR3 loop spans 14 amino acids. The CDR3 reads CALIWGTRKGKLIF. The CDR3, as DNA: TGTGCCTTGATCTGGGGGACCCGGAAAGGTAAACTCATCTTT.

In its sample, this clone ranks as large (0.1 to 1%). The chain is built from TRDV1 and TRDJ1; D gene ambiguous. V was shortened by 4 bases and J by 0 bases, with 12 bases between the two germline ends. Germline-derived CDR1 and CDR2 are TSWWSYY and QGS. CDR3 length equals 15 residues. DNA for the CDR3: TGTGCTCTTGGGGGTCGGGTCGGTTACACCGATAAACTCATCTTT. It yields the protein CALGGRVGYTDKLIF.

As for this clone: A read error is likely here: a far larger clone is one base away. This sequence joins TRDV1 and TRDJ1; no definite D call. V was trimmed by 5 bases and J by 10 bases, leaving 23 bases between them. CDR1 TSWWSYY and CDR2 QGS come from the germline V gene. CDR3 length: 15 residues. CDR3 region: CALGLTLIPVSTLIF. The CDR3 DNA reads as TGTGCTCTTGGGCTAACTTTAATCCCTGTTTCCACACTCATCTTT.

J is TRDJ1 and V is TRDV1, with TRDD3 identical over 11 bases. V dropped 6 bases and J dropped 0; count of bases not matched to a gene: 30. Germline-derived CDR1 and CDR2 are TSWWSYY and QGS. This CDR3 contains 24 residues. The CDR3 bases are TGTGCTCTTGGCTGCCTGGCCTTCCTCAGGGGTGGGGGATACGCGGGAGGGTACACCGATAAACTCATCTTT. As protein: CALGCLAFLRGGGYAGGYTDKLIF.

This sequence joins TRDV1 and TRDJ1, with 10 bases aligning to TRDD3. Germline CDR1 and CDR2: TSWWSYY and QGS. The CDR3 consists of 23 residues. Trimming took 3 bases from V and 0 from J; bases not matched to a gene: 25. CDR3 nucleotides: TGTGCTCTTGGGGAGAATCTTTCCTATTCTCCCTACTGGGGGATCCCATACACCGATAAACTCATCTTT. This sequence encodes CALGENLSYSPYWGIPYTDKLIF.

By frequency in the sample, this clone is hyperexpanded. The sample contains more than one DNA sequence encoding this CDR3. The chain combines TRDV1 with TRDJ1; 13 nucleotides agree with TRDD3. Germline loops: CDR1 TSWWSYY, CDR2 QGS. V lost 4 bases, J lost 1 base, and 15 bases stayed unmatched. This CDR3 is 20 amino acids long. The CDR3 here is CALGGNSYWGIRGVTDKLIF. The DNA for the CDR3 is TGTGCTCTTGGGGGCAACTCGTACTGGGGGATACGCGGGGTCACCGATAAACTCATCTTT.

Regarding this clone: One base separates it from a far larger clone, so it is likely a read error. This sample also contains other DNA sequences that code for the same CDR3. The chain employs TRDV1 and TRDJ1; 9 bases are a match to TRDD2. The CDR3 covers 23 residues. With 0 bases clipped from V and 0 bases from J, the junction kept 23 bases outside the gene matches. Germline CDR1 is TSWWSYY and CDR2 is QGS. The CDR3, as DNA: TGTGCTCTTGGGGAACTTTCCGGCCTTCCTACCCCTAACTGGGTGTGGTACACCGATAAACTCATCTTT. Amino acids: CALGELSGLPTPNWVWYTDKLIF.

Concerning this clone itself: Only one base separates this from a far larger clonotype, so it likely reflects a read error. The rearrangement links TRDV1 to TRDJ1; the D gene is possibly TRDD3 (7 bases). With 7 bases removed from V and 2 bases from J, the gap between germline ends came to 32 bases. Germline V gene lookup returns CDR1 TSWWSYY and CDR2 QGS. The CDR3 contains 20 residues. CDR3: CALVLPSQAFLGVRTDKLIF. The CDR3 nucleotides are TGTGCTCTTGTGTTGCCTTCCCAAGCTTTTCTGGGGGTGAGGACCGATAAACTCATCTTT.

Comments on this clone: For this DNA, TCRdb reports the protein of a much larger clone, which diverges at residue 5, most likely from a read error; the protein presented here is translated directly from the DNA. J is TRDJ1 and V is TRDV1; 12 nucleotides match TRDD3. CDR3 size: 18 residues. J lost 2 bases, V lost 5 bases, and 12 bases had no gene match. The germline V gene has CDR1 TSWWSYY and CDR2 QGS. The CDR3 DNA is TGTGCTCTTGGGTACTCGTACTGGGGGATACTGGAGACCGATAAACTCATCTTT. This translates into CALGYSYWGILETDKLIF.

The V call is TRDV2, the J call TRDJ3; TRDD3 matches 9 bases. The junction had 2 bases not matched to a gene; V was cut back by 2 bases and J by 1 base. The CDR3 spans 17 residues. CDR1 and CDR2 (germline): GEAIGNYY, EKD. CDR3 nucleotides: TGTGCCTGTGACAATACTGGGGGATCCTGGGACACCCGACAGATGTTTTTC. This translates into CACDNTGGSWDTRQMFF.

As concerns this clone: A single base is all that separates this from a far larger clone, so a read error is likely. The gene calls are TRDV1 and TRDJ3; 9 positions match TRDD3. The CDR3 length is 27 residues. Germline V CDR1 and CDR2: TSWWSYY, QGS. The CDR3 DNA follows: TGTGCTCTTGGGGAACGTCATCACTCCTTCCTCTCGGGGGATACAATTATTAGCTCCTGGGACATCCGACAGATGTTTTTC. Translation gives CALGERHHSFLSGDTIISSWDIRQMFF.

Concerning this clone: A far larger clone is one nucleotide away, so this likely arose from a read error. This sequence joins TRDV1 and TRDJ1; 11 nucleotides line up with TRDD3. This CDR3 is built from 25 residues. Germline V gene lookup returns CDR1 TSWWSYY and CDR2 QGS. Trimming took 0 bases from V and 0 from J; bases not matched to a gene: 27. This chain's CDR3 is CALGELRTYCVLGDMRRLYTDKLIF. In nucleotides, the CDR3 is TGTGCTCTTGGGGAACTGAGGACCTACTGTGTACTGGGGGATATGCGTCGTCTGTACACCGATAAACTCATCTTT.

On this clone: A far larger clone is off by one base, so a read error is likely. Other nucleotide sequences from this sample produce the same CDR3. The chain is built from TRDV1 and TRDJ1, with D possibly being TRDD2 (7 bases). The V gene's germline CDR1 is TSWWSYY and CDR2 QGS. The CDR3 covers 20 residues. The V and J ends lost 1 base and 4 bases respectively, with 28 bases between them. The CDR3 protein is CALGEHSYPDLGDYDDKLIF. CDR3 sequence (DNA): TGTGCTCTTGGGGAACATTCCTACCCGGATCTTGGGGATTACGACGATAAACTCATCTTT.